This T cell receptor beta chain derives from a study of T cell responses to AZD1222 COVID-19 vaccine. The CDR3 totals 16 residues. CDR1 and CDR2 from the germline V gene are KGHSH and LQKENI. Trimming cost V 3 bases and J 5 bases, with 17 bases left between them. Here immunoSEQ multiplex PCR was the method, and the copy in TCRdb shows in-frame clones only, minus some. The sample yields 150,000 to 200,000 clones, less than 90% seen once. This sample comprised peripheral blood, obtained on day 0 of AZD1222 vaccination. The sequence came from an adult in good health. The rearrangement uses TRBV18 and TRBJ1-5; D perhaps matches TRBD1 (6 bases). The CDR3 sequence: CASSPGRQDRYQPQHF. CDR3 DNA sequence: TGTGCCAGCTCACCGGGTAGACAGGATCGATATCAGCCCCAGCATTTT.